This record looks at one TCR beta chain sequence and its context. This clone's antigen is unknown. One base away there is no much larger clone; base qualities are not given. This specimen's treatment or condition label, interpreted: PENTA 11 planned treatment interruption arm or continuous ART arm. Participants were children from the United Kingdom aged 2 to 15 years who had received at least three-drug ART for at least 24 weeks. Cryopreserved PBMCs containing at least 5 million viable cells were required, and several candidate patients were excluded because of low viable PBMC yield. Using a FACSAria III cell sorter, naive CD4+ CD45RA+ CD45RO- T cells were FACS-sorted out of thawed PBMCs. The sorted cells were fixed, and RNA was then extracted with the RNeasy FFPE kit and afterward with the RNeasy Micro kit. These data are taken from a study of HIV-infected children after antiretroviral therapy interruption (dated by TCRdb to the late 2010s). Study-level background: Eight children were included: four on planned treatment interruption and four on continuous treatment, all with CD4+ count above 500 and viral load below 50 copies/ml. The interruption group had a median age of approximately 9.2 years, and the continuous treatment group had a median age of roughly 8 years. Recorded exposure to EBV and CMV was present in most of the participating children. Samples from the interruption arm were taken at week 0, at week 12, at the end of interruption (week 24 or 48), and about 3 years after the study ended. Continuous-treatment samples were analyzed from corresponding weeks 0, 48 and 150. TCR repertoires were compared between children on planned treatment interruption and children on continuous antiretroviral treatment, alongside thymic output measurements. Study-level results and caveats: The low number of patients is a limitation and the data should be interpreted with caution. In naive CD4+ repertoires of PTI patients, reduced CDR3 sharing between time points was observed after interruption began, whereas many sequences were found to be shared between end of interruption and 3 years later. Minor non-naive CD45RA+ populations, such as EMRA or stem memory cells, might be present among the sorted CD45RA+ naive cells. An increase in the naive CD4+ Gini coefficient was observed by the end of treatment interruption, suggesting clonal expansion, and a return to baseline was observed by 3 years.

The CDR3 starts with the cysteine, ends with the phenylalanine, and has 17 residues. The CDR3 DNA has 51 bases and is translated from base 1. The junction shows trimming of 6 bases on V and 0 bases on J, and the gene matches do not reach 6 bases of it. The receptor library was made with 3' RACE. TCR libraries were constructed from RNA with a 3' RACE protocol that used unique molecular identifiers to correct for PCR amplification bias. Amplicon libraries were pooled in groups of up to 12 and sequenced on an Illumina MiSeq using v2 2x250 paired-end chemistry. In the authors' own workflow: Reads were processed with Decombinator for assignment of V and J genes and CDR3, and barcode-based correction of errors and PCR bias was applied. Repertoires were subsampled to equal depth before Gini coefficient calculation using the R ineq package. GLIPH, Hamming distance and a shared triplet metric were used to assess CDR3 similarity. TCRdb reworked the public reads: Q25 trimming with fastp, MiXCR clone assembly, productive beta chains retained. Each CDR3 protein appears once, grouped with its most common genes and DNA. TCRdb, not the authors, supplied the V and J calls. For this sample the table gives about 46,000 distinct CDR3 sequences, of which 4.3% were detected only once. The ten largest account for 0.7% of the sample.

The V and J genes are TRBV12-3 or TRBV12-4 and TRBJ2-6; 9 bases in the middle match TRBD2. The sequence was collected from a pool of human donors with HIV. This material consisted of CD45RA+ CD4+ T cells from PBMCs, pooled from several time points, taken from a donor given antiretroviral therapy, either interrupted or continuous. The cell subset or site label on this specimen signifies: naive CD4+ CD45RA+ CD45RO- T cells. The CDR3 loop reads CASSSGTSPSGANVLTF. The sequence in DNA is TGTGCCAGCAGCTCCGGGACTAGCCCCTCTGGGGCCAACGTCCTGACTTTC.